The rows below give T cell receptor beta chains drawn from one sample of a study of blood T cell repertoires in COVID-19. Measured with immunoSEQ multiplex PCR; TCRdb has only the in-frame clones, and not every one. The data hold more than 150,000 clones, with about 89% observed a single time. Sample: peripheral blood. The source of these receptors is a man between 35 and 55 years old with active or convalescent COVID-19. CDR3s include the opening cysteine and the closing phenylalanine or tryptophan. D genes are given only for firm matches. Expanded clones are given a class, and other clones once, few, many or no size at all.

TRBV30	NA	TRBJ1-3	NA	CAWTTGRDTIYF	TGTGCCTGGACCACCGGCCGGGACACCATATATTTT
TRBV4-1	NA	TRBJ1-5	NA	CASSQEYGIRQPQHF	TGCGCCAGCAGCCAAGAATACGGGATCAGGCAGCCCCAGCATTTT
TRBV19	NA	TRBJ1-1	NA	CASGEQGSNTEAFF	TGTGCCAGCGGAGAACAGGGTTCGAACACTGAAGCTTTCTTT
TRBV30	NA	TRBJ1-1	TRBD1	CAWSRDRGTEAFF	TGTGCCTGGAGCCGGGACAGGGGCACTGAAGCTTTCTTT
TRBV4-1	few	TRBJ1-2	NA	CASSTRSFRTNSYGYTF	TGCGCCAGCAGTACAAGGAGTTTCCGGACAAATAGCTATGGCTACACCTTC
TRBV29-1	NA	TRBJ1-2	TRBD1	CSVEHTLKDRAVYGYTF	TGCAGCGTTGAACACACACTTAAGGACAGGGCGGTCTATGGCTACACCTTC
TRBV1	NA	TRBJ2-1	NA	CTSSQDRGVAGGYYNEQFF	TGCACCAGCAGCCAAGACCGTGGAGTAGCGGGGGGGTACTACAATGAGCAGTTCTTC
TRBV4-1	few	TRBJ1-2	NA	CASSQVTGSYGYTF	TGCGCCAGCAGCCAGGTTACAGGGAGCTATGGCTACACCTTC
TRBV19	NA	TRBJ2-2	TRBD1	CASTGTGMSGELFF	TGTGCCAGTACTGGGACAGGGATGTCCGGGGAGCTGTTTTTT
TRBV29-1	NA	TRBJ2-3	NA	CSVVGPTDTQYF	TGCAGCGTTGTGGGGCCCACAGATACGCAGTATTTT
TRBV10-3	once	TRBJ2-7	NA	CAISDQRRSYEQYF	TGTGCCATCAGTGACCAGCGACGTAGCTACGAGCAGTACTTC
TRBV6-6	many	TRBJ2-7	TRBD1	CASSPRDRSPYEQYF	TGTGCCAGCAGTCCTAGGGACAGGTCACCCTACGAGCAGTACTTC
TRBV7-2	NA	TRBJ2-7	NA	CASSLGPSGEQYF	TGTGCCAGCAGCTTAGGCCCCAGCGGGGAGCAGTACTTC
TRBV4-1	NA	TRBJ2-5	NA	CASSQEEGSETQYF	TGCGCCAGCAGCCAAGAGGAGGGGTCGGAGACCCAGTACTTC
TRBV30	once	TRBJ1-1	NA	CAWSVQMNTEAFF	TGTGCCTGGAGTGTACAGATGAACACTGAAGCTTTCTTT
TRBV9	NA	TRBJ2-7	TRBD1	CASSVGTGRYEQYF	TGTGCCAGCAGCGTAGGGACAGGGAGATACGAGCAGTACTTC
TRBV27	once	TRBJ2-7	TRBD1	CASSQLAGQGGEQYF	TGTGCCAGCAGTCAACTTGCTGGACAGGGGGGGGAGCAGTACTTC
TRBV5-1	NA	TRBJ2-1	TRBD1	CASSLPGQGKFF	TGCGCCAGCAGCTTACCGGGACAGGGAAAGTTCTTC
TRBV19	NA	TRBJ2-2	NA	CASSIVRTGELFF	TGTGCCAGTAGTATAGTGAGGACCGGGGAGCTGTTTTTT
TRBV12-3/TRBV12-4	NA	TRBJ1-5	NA	CASSPSSNQPQHF	TGTGCCAGCAGTCCTTCTAGCAATCAGCCCCAGCATTTT
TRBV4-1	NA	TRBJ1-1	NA	CASSQPPTGSTEAFF	TGCGCCAGCAGCCAACCCCCTACAGGCAGCACTGAAGCTTTCTTT
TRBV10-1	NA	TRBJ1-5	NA	CARETPAEDSNQPQHF	TGCGCCAGGGAAACACCTGCCGAGGACTCAAATCAGCCCCAGCATTTT
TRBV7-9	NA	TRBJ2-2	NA	CASSSPAATGWANTGELFF	TGTGCCAGCAGCTCTCCCGCCGCCACAGGGTGGGCGAACACCGGGGAGCTGTTTTTT
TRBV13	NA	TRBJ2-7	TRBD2	CASSIRGRGGYEQYF	TGTGCCAGCAGCATCCGGGGGCGCGGGGGGTACGAGCAGTACTTC
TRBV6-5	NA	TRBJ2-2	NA	CASSPGGGGGELFF	TGTGCCAGCAGTCCAGGGGGAGGAGGCGGGGAGCTGTTTTTT
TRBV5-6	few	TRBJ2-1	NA	CASSFSTGESYNEQFF	TGTGCCAGCAGCTTTTCAACGGGAGAATCCTACAATGAGCAGTTCTTC
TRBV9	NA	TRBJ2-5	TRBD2	CASSVGVGGALETQYF	TGTGCCAGCAGCGTAGGAGTCGGGGGGGCCCTGGAGACCCAGTACTTC
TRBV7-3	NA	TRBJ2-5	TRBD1	CASSQAGGETQYF	TGTGCCAGCAGCCAGGCAGGGGGAGAGACCCAGTACTTC
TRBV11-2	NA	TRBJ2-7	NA	CASSVSGTPGHEQYF	TGTGCCAGCAGCGTGAGCGGGACACCAGGCCACGAGCAGTACTTC
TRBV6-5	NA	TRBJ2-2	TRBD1	CASSLATGGGPGELFF	TGTGCCAGCAGTTTAGCAACAGGGGGCGGCCCCGGGGAGCTGTTTTTT
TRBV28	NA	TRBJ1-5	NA	CASCPWGRPSERNQPQHF	TGTGCCAGCTGCCCTTGGGGCAGGCCCTCAGAGCGCAATCAGCCCCAGCATTTT
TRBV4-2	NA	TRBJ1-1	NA	CASSQLAGGTEAFF	TGTGCCAGCAGCCAACTGGCAGGTGGCACTGAAGCTTTCTTT
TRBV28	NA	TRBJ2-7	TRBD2	CASSAISGGAGYEQYF	TGTGCCAGCAGTGCCATAAGCGGGGGGGCCGGGTACGAGCAGTACTTC